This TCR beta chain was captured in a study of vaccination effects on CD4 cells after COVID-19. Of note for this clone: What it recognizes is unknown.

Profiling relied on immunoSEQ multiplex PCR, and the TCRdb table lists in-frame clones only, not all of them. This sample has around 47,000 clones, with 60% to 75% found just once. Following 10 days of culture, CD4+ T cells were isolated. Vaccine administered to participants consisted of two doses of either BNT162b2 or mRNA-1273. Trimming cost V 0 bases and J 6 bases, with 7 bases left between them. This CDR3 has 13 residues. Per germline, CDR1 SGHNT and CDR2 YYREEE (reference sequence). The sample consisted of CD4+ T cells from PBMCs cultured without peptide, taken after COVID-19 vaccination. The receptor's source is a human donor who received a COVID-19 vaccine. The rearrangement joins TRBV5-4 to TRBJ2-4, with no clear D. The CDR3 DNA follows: TGTGCCAGCAGCTTGGATCCCCCAAACATTCAGTACTTC. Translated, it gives CASSLDPPNIQYF.